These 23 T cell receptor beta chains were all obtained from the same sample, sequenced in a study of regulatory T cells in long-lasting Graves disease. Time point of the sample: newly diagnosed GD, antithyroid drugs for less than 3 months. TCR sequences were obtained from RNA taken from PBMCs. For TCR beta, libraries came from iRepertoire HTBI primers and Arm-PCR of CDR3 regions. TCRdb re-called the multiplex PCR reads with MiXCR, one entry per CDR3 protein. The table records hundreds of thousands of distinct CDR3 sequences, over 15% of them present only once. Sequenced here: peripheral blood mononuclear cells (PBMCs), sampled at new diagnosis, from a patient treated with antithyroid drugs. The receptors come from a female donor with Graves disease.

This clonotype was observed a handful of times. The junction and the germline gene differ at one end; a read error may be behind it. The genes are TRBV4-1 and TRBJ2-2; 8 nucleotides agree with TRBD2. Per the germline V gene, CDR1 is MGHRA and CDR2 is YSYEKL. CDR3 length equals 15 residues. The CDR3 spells CASRQAGEFTGELFF. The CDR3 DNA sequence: TGCGCCAGCAGACAAGCGGGAGAATTCACCGGGGAGCTGTTTTTT.

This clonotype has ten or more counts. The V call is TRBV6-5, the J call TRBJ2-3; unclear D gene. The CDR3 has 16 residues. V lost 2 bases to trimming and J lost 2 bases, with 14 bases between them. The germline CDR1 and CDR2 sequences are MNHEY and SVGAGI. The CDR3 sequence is CASSYDWSSTTDTQYF. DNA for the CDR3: TGTGCCAGCAGTTACGACTGGTCGTCTACCACAGATACGCAGTATTTT.

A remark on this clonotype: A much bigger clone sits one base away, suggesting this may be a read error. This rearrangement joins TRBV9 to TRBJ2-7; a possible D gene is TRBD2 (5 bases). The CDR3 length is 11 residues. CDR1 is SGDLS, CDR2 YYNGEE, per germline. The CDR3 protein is CTSSDYYEQYF. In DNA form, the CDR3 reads TGTACCAGCAGCGACTACTACGAGCAGTACTTC.

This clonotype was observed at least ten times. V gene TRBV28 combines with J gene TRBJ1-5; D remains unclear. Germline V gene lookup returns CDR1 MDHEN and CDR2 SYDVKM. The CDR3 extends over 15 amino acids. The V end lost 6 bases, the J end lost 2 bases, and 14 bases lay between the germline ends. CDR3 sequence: CASSTTGPGNQPQHF. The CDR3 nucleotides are TGTGCCAGCAGCACGACCGGACCCGGCAATCAGCCCCAGCATTTT.

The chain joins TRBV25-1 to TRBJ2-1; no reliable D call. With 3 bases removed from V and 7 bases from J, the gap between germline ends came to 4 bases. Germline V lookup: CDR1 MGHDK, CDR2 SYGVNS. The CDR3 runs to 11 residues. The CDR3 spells CASSDINEQFF. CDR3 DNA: TGTGCCAGCAGTGATATTAATGAGCAGTTCTTC.

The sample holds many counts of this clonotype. In DNA, the CDR3 is TGTGCCACCAGCAGCCGGGCCGACTACGAGCAGTACTTC. It yields the protein CATSSRADYEQYF. This sequence joins TRBV15 and TRBJ2-7; D not certain. The germline V gene encodes CDR1 LNHNV and CDR2 YYDKDF (reference sequence). The length of the CDR3 is 13 residues. V lost 3 bases and J 3 bases, leaving 9 bases between the germline ends.

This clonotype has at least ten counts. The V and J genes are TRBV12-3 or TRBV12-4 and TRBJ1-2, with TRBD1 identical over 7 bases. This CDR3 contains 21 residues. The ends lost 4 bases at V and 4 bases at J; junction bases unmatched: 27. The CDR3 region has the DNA TGTGCCAGCAGTTCACCTACAGGGGACTCCCTCGTTCGTACCCCGGGCTATGGCTACACCTTC. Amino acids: CASSSPTGDSLVRTPGYGYTF.

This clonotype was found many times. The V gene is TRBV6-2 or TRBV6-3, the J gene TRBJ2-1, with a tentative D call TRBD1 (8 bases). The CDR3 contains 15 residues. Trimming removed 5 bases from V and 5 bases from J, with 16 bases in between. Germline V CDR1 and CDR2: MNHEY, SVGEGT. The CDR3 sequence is CASSPTGGGHNEQFF. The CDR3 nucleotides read TGTGCCAGCAGTCCCACAGGGGGGGGTCACAATGAGCAGTTCTTC.

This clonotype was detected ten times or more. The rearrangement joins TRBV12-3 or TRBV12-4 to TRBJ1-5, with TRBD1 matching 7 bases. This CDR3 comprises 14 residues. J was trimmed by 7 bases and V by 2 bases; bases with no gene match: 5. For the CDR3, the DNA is TGTGCCAGCAGTTTATCAGGGGGAGGCCAGCCCCAGCATTTT. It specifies CASSLSGGGQPQHF.

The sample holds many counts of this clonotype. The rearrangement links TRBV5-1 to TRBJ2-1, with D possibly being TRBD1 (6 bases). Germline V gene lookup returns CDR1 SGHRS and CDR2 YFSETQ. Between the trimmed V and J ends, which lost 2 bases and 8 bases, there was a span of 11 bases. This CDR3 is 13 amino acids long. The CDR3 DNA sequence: TGCGCCAGCAGCTTTTACACAGGGTATGAGCAGTTCTTC. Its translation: CASSFYTGYEQFF.

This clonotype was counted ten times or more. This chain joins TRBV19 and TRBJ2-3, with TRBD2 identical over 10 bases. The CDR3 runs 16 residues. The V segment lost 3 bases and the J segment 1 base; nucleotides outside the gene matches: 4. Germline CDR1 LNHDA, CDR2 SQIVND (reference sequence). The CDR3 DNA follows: TGTGCCAGTAGTATTACCGGGACTAGCGGCACAGATACGCAGTATTTT. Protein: CASSITGTSGTDTQYF.

The CDR3 region is CSARDRANEKLFF. DNA for the CDR3: TGCAGTGCTAGAGATAGGGCGAATGAAAAACTGTTTTTT. The chain is built from TRBV20-1 and TRBJ1-4; D not resolved. Between the trimmed V and J ends, which lost 0 bases and 5 bases, there was a span of 7 bases. The CDR3 totals 13 residues. Germline CDR1 and CDR2: DFQATT and SNEGSKA (reference sequence).

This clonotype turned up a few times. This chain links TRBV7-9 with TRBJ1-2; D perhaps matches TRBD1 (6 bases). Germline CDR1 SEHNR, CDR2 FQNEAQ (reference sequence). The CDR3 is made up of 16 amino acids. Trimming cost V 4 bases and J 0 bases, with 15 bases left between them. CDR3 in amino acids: CASSSQGILSNYGYTF. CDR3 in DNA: TGTGCCAGCAGCTCCCAGGGGATACTTTCTAACTATGGCTACACCTTC.

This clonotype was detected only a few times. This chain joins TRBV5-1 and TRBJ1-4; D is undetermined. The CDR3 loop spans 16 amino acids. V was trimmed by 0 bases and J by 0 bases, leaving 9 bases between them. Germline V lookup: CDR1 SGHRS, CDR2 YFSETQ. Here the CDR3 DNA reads TGCGCCAGCAGCTTGGCCTGGAGGGCAACTAATGAAAAACTGTTTTTT. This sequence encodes CASSLAWRATNEKLFF.

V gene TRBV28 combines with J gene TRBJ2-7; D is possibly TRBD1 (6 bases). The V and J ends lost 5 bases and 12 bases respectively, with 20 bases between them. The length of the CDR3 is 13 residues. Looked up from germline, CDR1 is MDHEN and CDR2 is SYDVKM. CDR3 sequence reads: CASSTRIGGRGYF. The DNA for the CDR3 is TGTGCCAGCAGTACTAGGATAGGGGGACGGGGGTACTTC.

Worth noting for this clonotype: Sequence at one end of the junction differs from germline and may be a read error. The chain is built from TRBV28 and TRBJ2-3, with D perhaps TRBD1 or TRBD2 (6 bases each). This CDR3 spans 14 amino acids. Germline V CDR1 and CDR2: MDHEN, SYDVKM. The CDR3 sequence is CASSYEGDSYEQCF. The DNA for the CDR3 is TGTGCCAGCAGTTACGAGGGGGACTCCTACGAGCAGTGCTTC.

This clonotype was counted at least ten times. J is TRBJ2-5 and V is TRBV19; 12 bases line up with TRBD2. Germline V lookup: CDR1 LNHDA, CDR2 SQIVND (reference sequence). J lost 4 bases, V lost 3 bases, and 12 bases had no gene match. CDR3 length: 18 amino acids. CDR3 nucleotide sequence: TGTGCCAGTAGTATTTTTAGGGGACTAGCGGGCAGTGGAGAGACCCAGTACTTC. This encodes CASSIFRGLAGSGETQYF.

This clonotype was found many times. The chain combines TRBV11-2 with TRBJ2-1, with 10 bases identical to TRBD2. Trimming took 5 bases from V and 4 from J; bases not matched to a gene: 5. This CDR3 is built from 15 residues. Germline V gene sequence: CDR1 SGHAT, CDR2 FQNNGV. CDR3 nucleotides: TGTGCCAGCAGCCCTGGACTAGCGGTTTACAATGAGCAGTTCTTC. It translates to CASSPGLAVYNEQFF.

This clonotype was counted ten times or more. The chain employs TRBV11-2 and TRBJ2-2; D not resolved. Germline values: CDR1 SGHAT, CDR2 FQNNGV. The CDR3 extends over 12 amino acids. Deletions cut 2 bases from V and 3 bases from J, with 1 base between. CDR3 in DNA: TGTGCCAGCAGCTTACACACCGGGGAGCTGTTTTTT. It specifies CASSLHTGELFF.

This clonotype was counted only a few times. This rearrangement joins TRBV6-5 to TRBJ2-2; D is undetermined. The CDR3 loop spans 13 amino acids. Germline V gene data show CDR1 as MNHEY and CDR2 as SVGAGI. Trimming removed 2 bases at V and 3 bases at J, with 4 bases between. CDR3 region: CASSYGDTGELFF. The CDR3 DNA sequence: TGTGCCAGCAGTTACGGGGACACCGGGGAGCTGTTTTTT.

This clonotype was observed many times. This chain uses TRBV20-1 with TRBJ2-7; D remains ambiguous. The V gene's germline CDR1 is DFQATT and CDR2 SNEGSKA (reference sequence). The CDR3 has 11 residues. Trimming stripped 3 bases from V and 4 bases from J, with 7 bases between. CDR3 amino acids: CSASNAYEQYF. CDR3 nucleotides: TGCAGTGCTAGCAACGCGTACGAGCAGTACTTC.

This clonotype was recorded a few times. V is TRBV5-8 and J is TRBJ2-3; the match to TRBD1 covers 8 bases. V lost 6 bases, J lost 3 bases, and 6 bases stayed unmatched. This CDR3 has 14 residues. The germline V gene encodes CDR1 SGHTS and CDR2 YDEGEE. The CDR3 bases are TGTGCCAGCATCCGGACAGGGTTTACAGATACGCAGTATTTT. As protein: CASIRTGFTDTQYF.

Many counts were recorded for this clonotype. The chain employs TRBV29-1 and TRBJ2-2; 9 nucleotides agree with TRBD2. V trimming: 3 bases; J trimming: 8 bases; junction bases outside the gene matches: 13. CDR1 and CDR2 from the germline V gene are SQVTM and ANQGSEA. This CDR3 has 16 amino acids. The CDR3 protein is CSVEPAGGRASGELFF. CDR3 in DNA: TGCAGCGTTGAGCCCGCCGGCGGGAGGGCCAGTGGGGAGCTGTTTTTT.